The source of this T cell receptor beta chain is a study of blood T cell repertoires in COVID-19. Study overall: COVID-19 samples collected from the United States, Italy and Spain covered acute and convalescent phases. Sample material is recorded as cDNA or gDNA derived from T cells, B-cell-depleted T cells, or PBMCs.

As originally analysed: The authors estimated nucleated cell counts from reference gene primer amplification. The repertoire was sequenced with immunoSEQ multiplex PCR; TCRdb's copy has only in-frame clones and lacks some. V and J calls and clone size are as listed in that table; D and trimming were resolved from the DNA. The sample contains 99,000 or so clones, roughly 80% of which appear only once. V lost 3 bases to trimming and J lost 2 bases, with 13 bases between them. CDR3 length: 15 amino acids. Germline lookup yields CDR1 SEHNR and CDR2 FQNEAQ (reference sequence). The sequencing sample was made of peripheral blood. The TCR originated in a woman between 65 and 79 years old with acute or convalescent COVID-19. This chain uses TRBV7-9 with TRBJ2-5; TRBD1 is a possible D gene (5 bases). In nucleotides, the CDR3 is TGTGCCAGCAGCTTTCGGCTAGGGGCGCAAGAGACCCAGTACTTC. Translated: CASSFRLGAQETQYF.